This TCR beta chain was retrieved from a study of cytomegalovirus exposure and HLA in healthy donors. CDR1 and CDR2 (germline): LGHNA, YNFKEQ. This CDR3 contains 15 residues. The PCR ran on 60 Vbeta and 13 Jbeta primers. Generated by immunoSEQ multiplex PCR, the TCRdb table keeps only in-frame clones and is missing some. The table includes more than 110,000 clones, under 80% detected once. On this clone itself: Its specificity is unknown. The junction departs from germline at one end; a sequencing error may be responsible.

General study findings and limits: A later analysis found TCR association rates differed by HLA locus, highest for DRB1 and lowest for HLA-C. Later analysis identified several of the most significant clusters that appeared linked to common viral pathogens. Earlier analysis looked at TCR beta V segments, and most were productive about 90% or about 30% of the time. Researchers reported from a later analysis that most CMV-associated TCR beta chains appeared HLA-restricted.

The TCR originated in a woman aged 45-65 years in good health and CMV-seropositive. The sample consisted of PBMCs. The chain links TRBV4-2 to TRBJ2-2, with D possibly being TRBD1 (6 bases). In nucleotides, the CDR3 is TGTGCCAGCAGCCTCAGGGGCGCGAAAACCGGGGAGCTGTTTTTT. This gives the protein CASSLRGAKTGELFF.